Listed below are T cell receptor beta chains from one sample, sequenced in a study of CD8 T cells in Susac syndrome. TCRdb recomputed calls from the immunoSEQ multiplex PCR reads with MiXCR, one row per CDR3 protein. Among roughly 200,000 distinct CDR3 sequences listed, about 95% were seen once. Sequencing was carried out using CD4+ T cells from PBMCs. The receptors here all came from a human donor with Susac syndrome. Each CDR3 is given with its conserved first and last residue. Each record gives: clone size, J gene, V gene, D gene, CDR3 DNA, CDR3 protein. The D gene is left open where the match is weak. Not every row has a clone size; where given, it reads once, few, many or a size class.

- | TRBJ1-2 | TRBV18 | - | TGTGCCAGCTCACCACTTCCCGGAGAAGGCTACACCTTC | CASSPLPGEGYTF
- | TRBJ2-7 | TRBV7-2 | - | TGTGCCAGCAGCTTAGCCGGGACACCAAGTCCCCAGTACTTC | CASSLAGTPSPQYF
once | TRBJ2-1 | TRBV6-5 | - | TGTGCCAGCAGTTACTCTGGCTATGAGCAGTTCTTC | CASSYSGYEQFF
- | TRBJ2-1 | TRBV12-5 | - | TGTGCTAGTGGTTTGGACCGACAGCACAATGAGCAGTTCTTC | CASGLDRQHNEQFF
- | TRBJ1-2 | TRBV7-2 | - | TGTGCCAGCCGAACCGTAACACTAAGCTATGGCTACACCTTC | CASRTVTLSYGYTF
- | TRBJ1-2 | TRBV20-1 | - | TGCAGTGTTAGGGTACCTAAGGGCTACACCTTC | CSVRVPKGYTF
- | TRBJ2-1 | TRBV6-2/TRBV6-3 | TRBD1 | TGTGCCAGCAGTCTAAGGACAGGGTCCGACAATGAGCAGTTCTTC | CASSLRTGSDNEQFF
- | TRBJ2-1 | TRBV20-1 | - | TGCAGTGCTAGAGTTGGGGCCTACAATGAGCAGTTCTTC | CSARVGAYNEQFF
- | TRBJ1-1 | TRBV12-3/TRBV12-4 | - | TGTGCCAGCGTCCGAGGATTTTCACTCGCTGAAGCTTTCTTT | CASVRGFSLAEAFF
- | TRBJ2-3 | TRBV28 | - | TGTGCCAGCAGTCGCGGAGGGCCCACAGATACGCAGTATTTT | CASSRGGPTDTQYF
- | TRBJ1-4 | TRBV5-1 | - | TGCGCCAGCAGCCACGAGGGGGTTGGAGAAAAACTGTTTTTT | CASSHEGVGEKLFF
- | TRBJ1-5 | TRBV9 | - | TGTGCCAGCAGCGTCCTTTGGACTATTCACATCCATCAGCCCCAGCATTTT | CASSVLWTIHIHQPQHF
- | TRBJ1-2 | TRBV6-6 | TRBD1 | TGTGCCAGCAGTGACTCGGGACAGGGTTTCGATGGCTACACCTTC | CASSDSGQGFDGYTF
- | TRBJ2-4 | TRBV20-1 | - | TGCAGTGCTAGCGGTGGCGCCTTAGCCAAAAACATTCAGTACTTC | CSASGGALAKNIQYF
- | TRBJ1-1 | TRBV5-4 | - | TGTGCCAGCAGTCTTTCTCAGGGTCCCCTCAACACTGAAGCTTTCTTT | CASSLSQGPLNTEAFF
- | TRBJ1-5 | TRBV7-8 | TRBD1 | TGTGCCAGCAGCCCCACCGGGACAGGGAATGCTCAGCCCCAGCATTTT | CASSPTGTGNAQPQHF
few | TRBJ2-5 | TRBV6-2/TRBV6-3 | - | TGTGCCACCTCGGACCTGGGGGAGACCCAGTACTTC | CATSDLGETQYF
- | TRBJ2-3 | TRBV19 | - | TGTGCCACCCTCGCGGGGGCCGGGGATACGCAGTATTTT | CATLAGAGDTQYF
- | TRBJ2-7 | TRBV5-1 | - | TGCGCCAGCAGCTTAACGGCGGGCAGAGCCTCCTACGAGCAGTACTTC | CASSLTAGRASYEQYF
- | TRBJ2-7 | TRBV3-1 | - | TGTGCCAGCAGCCTCCAGCCCCACGGCTCCTACGAGCAGTACTTC | CASSLQPHGSYEQYF
- | TRBJ2-3 | TRBV6-5 | - | TGTGCCAGCAGTTACTCCTCAGTTACCGGCACAGATACGCAGTATTTT | CASSYSSVTGTDTQYF
- | TRBJ2-7 | TRBV6-2/TRBV6-3 | - | TGTGCCAGCAGTTACTCAGCCCCCCTGGAGCAGTACTTC | CASSYSAPLEQYF
- | TRBJ2-3 | TRBV20-1 | TRBD2 | TGCAGTGCTGGACTAGCGGGGGGGAATACGCAGTATTTT | CSAGLAGGNTQYF
- | TRBJ1-5 | TRBV20-1 | TRBD1 | TGCAGTGCTAGAGCTCCGGACAGGGGGCCCAATCAGCCCCAGCATTTT | CSARAPDRGPNQPQHF
- | TRBJ2-7 | TRBV7-2 | - | TGTGCCAGCAGCTTACAAGGGTTGGGGTCCTACGAGCAGTACTTC | CASSLQGLGSYEQYF
- | TRBJ2-3 | TRBV4-2 | TRBD2 | TGTGCCAGCAGCCAAGATCAGCGGGGGGGCACAGATACGCAGTATTTT | CASSQDQRGGTDTQYF
- | TRBJ1-1 | TRBV6-1 | - | TGTGCCAGCACCCGGCTAACTAACACTGAAGCTTTCTTT | CASTRLTNTEAFF
- | TRBJ1-1 | TRBV12-3/TRBV12-4 | - | TGTGCCAGCAGTTTCGGGGGAAGGGGGACTGAAGCTTTCTTT | CASSFGGRGTEAFF
- | TRBJ1-2 | TRBV7-2 | - | TGTGCCAGCAGCTTAGCCCCCAAGGGTAGGCACTATGGCTACACCTTC | CASSLAPKGRHYGYTF
- | TRBJ2-5 | TRBV11-2 | - | TGTGCCAGCAGCTTAGATTTTCCGGGACGGATGCAAGAGACCCAGTACTTC | CASSLDFPGRMQETQYF
- | TRBJ1-6 | TRBV12-3/TRBV12-4 | - | TGTGCCAGCAGTTTCTCGAGCTCCTATAATTCACCCCTCCACTTT | CASSFSSSYNSPLHF
- | TRBJ2-3 | TRBV3-1 | TRBD1 | TGTGCCAGCAGCCTCATGGACAGGGCGGATACGCAGTATTTT | CASSLMDRADTQYF
- | TRBJ2-4 | TRBV20-1 | TRBD2 | TGCAGTGCCCCCTTACCGGGGGGAAACATTCAGTACTTC | CSAPLPGGNIQYF
- | TRBJ2-1 | TRBV9 | TRBD2 | TGTGCCAGCAGCGTATCTAGCGGGAGTTTAAATGAGCAGTTCTTC | CASSVSSGSLNEQFF
- | TRBJ2-7 | TRBV6-2/TRBV6-3 | - | TGTGCCAGCAGATCGGCGCGGAGGGACGAGCAGTACTTC | CASRSARRDEQYF
- | TRBJ1-1 | TRBV20-1 | - | TGCAGTGCTAGACAGTCAATTGGCGCTGAAGCTTTCTTT | CSARQSIGAEAFF
- | TRBJ2-3 | TRBV20-1 | - | TGCAGTGCTCTCCTGGGGACTTCCACTGGCACAGATACGCAGTATTTT | CSALLGTSTGTDTQYF
- | TRBJ1-6 | TRBV19 | - | TGTGCCAGTAGTATGGGTGCCCTCGGAGGTTCACCCCTCCACTTT | CASSMGALGGSPLHF
- | TRBJ2-7 | TRBV3-1 | - | TGTGCCAGCAGCCAAGACTACTCAGACTCCTACGAGCAGTACTTC | CASSQDYSDSYEQYF
- | TRBJ2-2 | TRBV30 | - | TGTGCCTGGAGTCCCCTGAACACCGGGGAGCTGTTTTTT | CAWSPLNTGELFF
- | TRBJ2-7 | TRBV20-1 | - | TGCGGACTTGCTCGGGACAACGAGCAGTACTTC | CGLARDNEQYF
- | TRBJ2-7 | TRBV15 | - | TGTGCCACCAGCAGAGATCAGATAGACGAGCAGTACTTC | CATSRDQIDEQYF
- | TRBJ2-1 | TRBV14 | - | TGTGCCAGCGGAACGGGACTCCCACGGAATGAGCAGTTCTTC | CASGTGLPRNEQFF
- | TRBJ2-3 | TRBV29-1 | TRBD1 | TGCAGCGGGGGGACAGGACCCTTCACAGATACGCAGTATTTT | CSGGTGPFTDTQYF
- | TRBJ1-2 | TRBV25-1 | - | TGTGCCAGCAGTGAAAGCGGTAGGGCCAGGGTCGATGGCTACACCTTC | CASSESGRARVDGYTF
- | TRBJ2-3 | TRBV4-2 | - | TGTGCCAGCAGCCCCGGGAGAAGCGGGCGAGATACGCAGTATTTT | CASSPGRSGRDTQYF
- | TRBJ2-5 | TRBV7-3 | - | TGTGCCAGCAGCGGAGGGGGGCTTGAGACCCAGTACTTC | CASSGGGLETQYF
- | TRBJ1-1 | TRBV29-1 | - | TGCAGCGTTGGGGTTACACAAGACACTGAAGCTTTCTTT | CSVGVTQDTEAFF
- | TRBJ1-2 | TRBV5-1 | - | TGCGCCAGCACGCCAGGAATCTATGGCTACACCTTC | CASTPGIYGYTF
- | TRBJ2-3 | TRBV30 | - | TGTGCCTGGAAGTCGGCAGATACGCAGTATTTT | CAWKSADTQYF
- | TRBJ1-5 | TRBV7-8 | - | TGTGCCAGCAGCTTAGATATACAGCCCCAGCATTTT | CASSLDIQPQHF
- | TRBJ1-1 | TRBV27 | - | TGTGCCAGCAGCCTCAACAGGTACACTGAAGCTTTCTTT | CASSLNRYTEAFF
- | TRBJ2-1 | TRBV29-1 | - | TGCAGCGTTACGCGGTTGACCGGGAACCGTTGGGGAGAGCAGTTCTTC | CSVTRLTGNRWGEQFF
- | TRBJ1-2 | TRBV20-1 | TRBD1 | TGCAGTGCTGAAAGGGACAGGCCGAGCTACACCTTC | CSAERDRPSYTF
- | TRBJ1-4 | TRBV6-4 | - | TGTGCCAGCAGTGGGGGCCAAGGCGAAAAACTGTTTTTT | CASSGGQGEKLFF
- | TRBJ1-5 | TRBV6-6 | TRBD1 | TGTGCCAGCAGTTCGTCCCAGGGGGCCCTCAATCAGCCCCAGCATTTT | CASSSSQGALNQPQHF
- | TRBJ2-7 | TRBV2 | - | TGTGCCAGCAGTGAAGCGCTTCGGACCCCCTACTTC | CASSEALRTPYF